The 21 T cell receptor beta chains below were found in one sample sequenced in a study of T cells expressing NK-cell markers. TCRdb reprocessed the 5' RACE reads, keeping one entry per CDR3 protein, no DNA. The specimen's table records 300,000 to 500,000 distinct CDR3 sequences. Sequencing was carried out using blood T cells: a sorted CD56 or NKG2C T cell subset, CD4+ or CD8+ T cells, or bulk PBMC T cells (not recorded which). These receptor sequences come from a woman aged 45-60 years in good health.

The chain is built from TRBV27 and TRBJ2-3; TCRdb calls TRBD2, which cannot be checked without DNA. CDR1 is MNHEY, CDR2 SMNVEV, per germline (reference sequence). The CDR3 extends over 13 amino acids. CDR3 sequence reads: CASRGMATDTQYF.

V gene TRBV10-3 combines with J gene TRBJ2-5; without DNA, the TCRdb call of TRBD2 cannot be checked. In germline, CDR1 is ENHRY, CDR2 SYGVKD. This CDR3 region has 16 residues. The CDR3: CAISASSGSSRETQYF.

The chain carries TRBV19 and TRBJ2-7; the TCRdb D gene call, TRBD1, has no DNA to confirm it. The length of the CDR3 is 15 residues. The germline CDR1 and CDR2 sequences are LNHDA and SQIVND (reference sequence). CDR3 in amino acids: CASTTGTGSSYEQYF. The complete variable domain, with remaining parts taken from reference TRBV19 and TRBJ2-7, reads DGGITQSPKYLFRKEGQNVTLSCEQNLNHDAMYWYRQDPGQGLRLIYYSQIVNDFQKGDIAEGYSVSREKKESFPLTVTSAQKNPTAFYLCASTTGTGSSYEQYFGPGTRLTVT.

The gene calls are TRBV5-1 and TRBJ2-3; TCRdb proposes TRBD1, but this gene call is untestable without DNA. This CDR3 has 14 residues. The germline V gene has CDR1 SGHRS and CDR2 YFSETQ. The CDR3 region is CASSPRGSADTQYF. Together with reference TRBV5-1 and TRBJ2-3, the CDR3 gives the full variable domain: KAGVTQTPRYLIKTRGQQVTLSCSPISGHRSVSWYQQTPGQGLQFLFEYFSETQRNKGNFPGRFSGRQFSNSRSEMNVSTLELGDSALYLCASSPRGSADTQYFGPGTRLTVL.

The rearrangement links TRBV3-1 to TRBJ2-4; TCRdb designates TRBD2, a call that cannot be tested without DNA. Germline values: CDR1 LGHDT, CDR2 YNNKEL (reference sequence). This CDR3 spans 16 amino acids. The CDR3 protein is CASSPPVAGPKNIQYF.

The V gene is TRBV20-1, the J gene TRBJ2-1; the D gene TCRdb calls, TRBD1, cannot be checked with no DNA. Germline V gene sequence: CDR1 DFQATT, CDR2 SNEGSKA (reference sequence). The CDR3 is 13 amino acids. CDR3 residues: CSANTLRGPEQFF.

This chain uses TRBV6-5 with TRBJ2-5; there is no DNA to check the TCRdb D call of TRBD2. Germline CDR1 reads MNHEY; CDR2 reads SVGAGI. The CDR3 spans 16 residues. The CDR3 sequence is CASSYSRGSGRETQYF.

CDR3 protein: CASSLGRDRITEAFF. The genes are TRBV5-1 and TRBJ1-1; TCRdb indicates TRBD1, and absent DNA this call remains unverified. The germline V gene encodes CDR1 SGHRS and CDR2 YFSETQ. CDR3 size: 15 residues.

This chain connects TRBV12-3 or TRBV12-4 to TRBJ1-2; the TCRdb D gene call, TRBD1, has no DNA to confirm it. The CDR3 has 14 residues. This CDR3 is CASSPPGANYGYTF.

V gene TRBV11-3 combines with J gene TRBJ1-1; the TCRdb call, TRBD1, lacks DNA for checking. This CDR3 is built from 15 residues. Germline V lookup: CDR1 SGHNT, CDR2 YENEEA. Here the CDR3 reads CASSLARPIATEAFF. The variable domain in full, with the rest retrieved from reference TRBV11-3 and TRBJ1-1, is EAGVVQSPRYKIIEKKQPVAFWCNPISGHNTLYWYLQNLGQGPELLIRYENEEAVDDSQLPKDRFSAERLKGVDSTLKIQPAELGDSAVYLCASSLARPIATEAFFGQGTRLTVV.

The rearrangement uses TRBV30 and TRBJ1-5; TCRdb returns TRBD1, unconfirmable since there is no DNA. Per germline, CDR1 GTSNPN and CDR2 SVGIG (reference sequence). This CDR3 region has 13 residues. Here the CDR3 reads CAWSRGEGQPQHF.

The chain combines TRBV19 with TRBJ2-5; TCRdb indicates TRBD2, and absent DNA this call remains unverified. Looked up from germline, CDR1 is LNHDA and CDR2 is SQIVND (reference sequence). The CDR3 covers 13 residues. The CDR3 loop reads CASTQTSAATQYF.

The genes are TRBV11-2 and TRBJ2-1; TCRdb names TRBD1, which stays unverified in the absence of DNA. This CDR3 spans 21 amino acids. The germline V gene has CDR1 SGHAT and CDR2 FQNNGV. The CDR3 loop reads CASSLDLGQGASGSSYNEQFF. Together with reference TRBV11-2 and TRBJ2-1, the CDR3 gives the full variable domain: EAGVAQSPRYKIIEKRQSVAFWCNPISGHATLYWYQQILGQGPKLLIQFQNNGVVDDSQLPKDRFSAERLKGVDSTLKIQPAKLEDSAVYLCASSLDLGQGASGSSYNEQFFGPGTRLTVL.

The V gene is TRBV12-3 or TRBV12-4, the J gene TRBJ1-1. This CDR3 has 11 amino acids. This CDR3 is CASSRTVIAFF.

The rearrangement links TRBV5-1 to TRBJ2-3; TCRdb designates TRBD2, a call that cannot be tested without DNA. The germline gives CDR1 SGHRS, CDR2 YFSETQ. CDR3 length: 15 residues. The CDR3 sequence: CASSLEGLAGDTQYF.

V and J are TRBV5-1 and TRBJ1-1; TCRdb outputs TRBD1, but without DNA this stays unchecked. Looked up from germline, CDR1 is SGHRS and CDR2 is YFSETQ. The CDR3 has 15 amino acids. Here the CDR3 reads CASRWTGGANTEAFF.

This chain's CDR3 is CASSLSGVFYNEQFF. The chain joins TRBV12-3 or TRBV12-4 to TRBJ2-1. The CDR3 is 15 residues long.

The chain recombines TRBV14 with TRBJ1-2; the TRBD1 assignment by TCRdb is unverifiable without DNA. Germline assignment: CDR1 SGHDN and CDR2 FVKESK. The CDR3 spans 15 residues. CDR3 in amino acids: CASSQYHRESYGYTF. Full variable domain (rest looked up from reference TRBV14 and TRBJ1-2): EAGVTQFPSHSVIEKGQTVTLRCDPISGHDNLYWYRRVMGKEIKFLLHFVKESKQDESGMPNNRFLAERTGGTYSTLKVQPAELEDSGVYFCASSQYHRESYGYTFGSGTRLTVV.

The rearrangement joins TRBV5-1 to TRBJ2-2; TCRdb returns TRBD1, unconfirmable since there is no DNA. This CDR3 spans 16 amino acids. Germline CDR1 is SGHRS and CDR2 is YFSETQ. The CDR3 is CASSSLTGGGTGELFF.

The chain carries TRBV5-1 and TRBJ2-3. Germline CDR1 SGHRS, CDR2 YFSETQ. The CDR3 length is 13 residues. The CDR3: CASSLGPKDTQYF.

This chain connects TRBV4-1 to TRBJ2-3; TCRdb names TRBD1, which stays unverified in the absence of DNA. The CDR3 covers 16 residues. Germline V gene sequence: CDR1 MGHRA, CDR2 YSYEKL. The CDR3 is CASSQGPTGWTDTQYF.